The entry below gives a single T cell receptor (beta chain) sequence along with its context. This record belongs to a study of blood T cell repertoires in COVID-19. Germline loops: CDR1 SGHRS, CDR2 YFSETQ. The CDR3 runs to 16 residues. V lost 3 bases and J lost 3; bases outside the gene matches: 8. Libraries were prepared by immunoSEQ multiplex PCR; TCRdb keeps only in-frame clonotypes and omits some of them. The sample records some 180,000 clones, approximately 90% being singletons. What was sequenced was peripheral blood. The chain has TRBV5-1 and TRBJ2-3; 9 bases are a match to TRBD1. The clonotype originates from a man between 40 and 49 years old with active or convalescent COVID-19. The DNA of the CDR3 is TGCGCCAGCAGCTCCAAGCGCGGACAGGGGACAGATACGCAGTATTTT. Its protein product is CASSSKRGQGTDTQYF.